The present T cell receptor (beta chain) was sequenced within a study of blood T cell repertoires in COVID-19. About the study: Samples representing acute and convalescent COVID-19 were sourced from the United States, Italy and Spain. PBMCs, B-cell-depleted T cells, or T cells were the source of the cDNA or gDNA that made up the material.

In the original analysis: Estimation of nucleated cell counts was performed using reference gene primer amplification. The table came from immunoSEQ multiplex PCR; TCRdb's copy has only in-frame clones and leaves some out. The D gene and trimming were derived from the DNA, and the V and J assignments and clone size from that table. This sample has 55,000 to 80,000 clones, with more than 75% found just once. CDR1 and CDR2 (germline): SGDLS, YYNGEE. V was clipped by 4 bases and J by 2 bases, with 15 bases between them. The CDR3 totals 15 residues. The specimen was peripheral blood. The rearrangement links TRBV9 to TRBJ1-1, with D possibly being TRBD1 (6 bases). The TCR was taken from a human donor in a cohort sampled during active COVID-19. The CDR3 region has the DNA TGTGCCAGCAGCTCCGACAGGAATTTAAACACTGAAGCTTTCTTT. This codes for CASSSDRNLNTEAFF.